The entry below describes one T cell receptor (beta chain). Germline-derived CDR1 and CDR2 are SGHAT and FQNNGV. V was clipped by 0 bases and J by 8 bases, with 13 bases between them. The CDR3 extends over 14 amino acids. The data were obtained in a study of cytomegalovirus exposure and HLA in healthy donors. The PCR was carried out with 60 Vbeta primers and 13 Jbeta primers. The assay was immunoSEQ multiplex PCR, and TCRdb's table has in-frame clones only and misses some. This sample has around 140,000 clones, with under 75% found just once. The sample comprised PBMCs. The genes are TRBV11-2 and TRBJ1-2, with TRBD1 as a possible D gene (5 bases). This TCR was recovered from a woman aged 40 to 50 in good health and CMV-seronegative. CDR3 bases: TGTGCCAGCAGCTTAGATTCCGGGGGAGGAGGCTACACCTTC. This gives the protein CASSLDSGGGGYTF.